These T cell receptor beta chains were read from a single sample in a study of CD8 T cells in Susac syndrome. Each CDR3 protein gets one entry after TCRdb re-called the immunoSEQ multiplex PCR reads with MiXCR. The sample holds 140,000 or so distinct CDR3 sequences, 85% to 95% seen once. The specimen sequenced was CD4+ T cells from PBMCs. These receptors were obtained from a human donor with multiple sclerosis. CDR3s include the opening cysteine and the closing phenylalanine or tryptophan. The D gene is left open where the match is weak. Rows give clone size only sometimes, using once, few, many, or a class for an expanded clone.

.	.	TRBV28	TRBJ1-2	TGTGCCAGCAGTGCCTCGGGCGCAGGAGCTAGCGCCTATGGCTACACCTTC	CASSASGAGASAYGYTF
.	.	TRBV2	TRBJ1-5	TGTGCCGGAAGGGGTCCTAATCAGCCCCAGCATTTT	CAGRGPNQPQHF
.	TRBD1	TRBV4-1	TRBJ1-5	TGCGCCAGCAGCCCGGCGGACAGGCAAGGCAATCAGCCCCAGCATTTT	CASSPADRQGNQPQHF
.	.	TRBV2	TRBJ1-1	TGTGCCAGCAGTGAAGCGACCGCCGGCGCTTTCTTT	CASSEATAGAFF
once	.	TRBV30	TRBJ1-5	TGTGCCTGGGGGGAACGCAATCAGCCCCAGCATTTT	CAWGERNQPQHF
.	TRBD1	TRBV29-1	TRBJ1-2	TGCAGCGGTCTGACAGGGGGCGGTGGCTACACCTTC	CSGLTGGGGYTF
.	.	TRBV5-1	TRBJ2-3	TGCGCCAGCAGCTCCACAGGAGTCAGGACAGATACGCAGTATTTT	CASSSTGVRTDTQYF
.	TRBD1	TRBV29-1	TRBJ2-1	TGCAGCGTTGACGGACAGGGATTGGTAGGGTTCTTC	CSVDGQGLVGFF
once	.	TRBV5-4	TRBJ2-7	TGTGCCAGCAGCCGGTCGGCGGGGAAGGTCTACGAGCAGTACTTC	CASSRSAGKVYEQYF
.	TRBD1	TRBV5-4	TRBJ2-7	TGTGCCAGCAGCTCCGCGGGACAGGCGAGCTCCTACGAGCAGTACTTC	CASSSAGQASSYEQYF
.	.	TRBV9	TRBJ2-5	TGTGCCAGCAGCCCAGACGGCCAGGGGAGGGAGACCCAGTACTTC	CASSPDGQGRETQYF
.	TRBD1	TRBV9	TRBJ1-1	TGTGCCAGCAGCGTAGACAGGGGCACTGAAGCTTTCTTT	CASSVDRGTEAFF
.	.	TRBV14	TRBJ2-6	TGTGCCAGCAGCCAAGGACTAGTAGCAGGGGCCAACGTCCTGACTTTC	CASSQGLVAGANVLTF
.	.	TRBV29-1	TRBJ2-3	TGCAGCGTTGAAGGCCACACAGATACGCAGTATTTT	CSVEGHTDTQYF
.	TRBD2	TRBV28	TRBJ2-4	TGTGCCAGCCAGAAGGGGCGGGAGAACATTCAGTACTTC	CASQKGRENIQYF
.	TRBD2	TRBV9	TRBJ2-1	TGTGCCAGCAGCCCTCTAGCGGGAGGGCCCTACAATGAGCAGTTCTTC	CASSPLAGGPYNEQFF
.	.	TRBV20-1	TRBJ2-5	TGCAGTGCCCCAGAGGCAGGGAAAGAGACCCAGTACTTC	CSAPEAGKETQYF
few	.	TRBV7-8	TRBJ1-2	TGTGCCAGCAGCTTGGACAGCTATGGCTACACCTTC	CASSLDSYGYTF
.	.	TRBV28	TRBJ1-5	TGTGCCAGCATTCACGACAATCAGCCCCAGCATTTT	CASIHDNQPQHF
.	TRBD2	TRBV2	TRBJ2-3	TGTGCCAGCAGGAAGAAGTTGGGCGGGAGTTCAACAGATACGCAGTATTTT	CASRKKLGGSSTDTQYF
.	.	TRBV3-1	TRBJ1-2	TGTGCCAGCAGCCGATCAGGGTATGGCTACACCTTC	CASSRSGYGYTF
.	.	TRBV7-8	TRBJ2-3	TGTGCCAGCAGCTTAGGAGGGAGGAGCTCAGATACGCAGTATTTT	CASSLGGRSSDTQYF
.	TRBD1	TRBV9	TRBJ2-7	TGTGCCAGCAGTGAGCAGGGGGTCAACGAGCAGTACTTC	CASSEQGVNEQYF
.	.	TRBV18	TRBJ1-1	TGTGCCAGCTCCCCCACACAGGGTACTGAAGCTTTCTTT	CASSPTQGTEAFF
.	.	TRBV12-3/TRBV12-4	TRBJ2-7	TGTGCCAGCAGTCTTTCATTTCGGGAGAAGTCAGATGGCGAGCAGTACTTC	CASSLSFREKSDGEQYF
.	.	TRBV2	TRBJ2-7	TGTGCCAGCAGCGTCGGCTACGAGCAGTACTTC	CASSVGYEQYF
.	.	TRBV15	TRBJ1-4	TGTGCCACCAGCAGACAGGGGCTTAATGAAAAACTGTTTTTT	CATSRQGLNEKLFF
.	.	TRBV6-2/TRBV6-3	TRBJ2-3	TGTGCCAGCCAGGACAGCAACACAGATACGCAGTATTTT	CASQDSNTDTQYF
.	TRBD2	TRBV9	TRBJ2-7	TGTGCCAGCAGCATTCAGCGGGAGCCAACCTACGAGCAGTACTTC	CASSIQREPTYEQYF
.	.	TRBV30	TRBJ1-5	TGTGCCTGGAGTGACAGTAGCAATCAGCCCCAGCATTTT	CAWSDSSNQPQHF
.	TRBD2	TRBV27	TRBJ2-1	TGTGCCAGCACAGGGACTAGACCCAGCTCCTACAATGAGCAGTTCTTC	CASTGTRPSSYNEQFF
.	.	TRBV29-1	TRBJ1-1	TGCAGCGTTGAGGATCCCGGTACTGAAGCTTTCTTT	CSVEDPGTEAFF
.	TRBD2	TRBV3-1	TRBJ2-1	TGTGCCAGCAGCCAATCCCCACCTAGCGGAAATTACAATGAGCAGTTCTTC	CASSQSPPSGNYNEQFF
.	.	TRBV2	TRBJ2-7	TGTGCCAGCAGTGAGTGGACCTACGAGCAGTACTTC	CASSEWTYEQYF
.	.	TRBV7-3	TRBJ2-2	TGTGCCAGCAGCAATAGCGTGGGGGAGCTGTTTTTT	CASSNSVGELFF
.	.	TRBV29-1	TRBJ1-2	TGCAGCGTTGCCCCGCCGGGACGGCTCTATGGCTACACCTTC	CSVAPPGRLYGYTF
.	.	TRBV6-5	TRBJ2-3	TGTGCCAGCCGAGAAGTGACTCCAGATACGCAGTATTTT	CASREVTPDTQYF
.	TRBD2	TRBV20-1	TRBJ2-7	TGCAGTGCTACCCCTAGCGGCTTTAGCTCCTACGAGCAGTACTTC	CSATPSGFSSYEQYF
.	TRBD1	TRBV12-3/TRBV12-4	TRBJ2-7	TGTGCCAGCAGCGGTTTGACCGGGACAGGGTACGAGCAGTACTTC	CASSGLTGTGYEQYF
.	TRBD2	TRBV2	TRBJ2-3	TGTGCCAGCAGTGACCGGGCTAGCGGGGTCTCTACGCAGTATTTT	CASSDRASGVSTQYF
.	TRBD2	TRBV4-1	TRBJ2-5	TGCGCCAGCAGCCAAAAAATGGGAGGGGTTGAGACCCAGTACTTC	CASSQKMGGVETQYF
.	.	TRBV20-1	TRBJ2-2	TGCAGTGCGCCCCGGGACGCGGACGGGGAGCTGTTTTTT	CSAPRDADGELFF